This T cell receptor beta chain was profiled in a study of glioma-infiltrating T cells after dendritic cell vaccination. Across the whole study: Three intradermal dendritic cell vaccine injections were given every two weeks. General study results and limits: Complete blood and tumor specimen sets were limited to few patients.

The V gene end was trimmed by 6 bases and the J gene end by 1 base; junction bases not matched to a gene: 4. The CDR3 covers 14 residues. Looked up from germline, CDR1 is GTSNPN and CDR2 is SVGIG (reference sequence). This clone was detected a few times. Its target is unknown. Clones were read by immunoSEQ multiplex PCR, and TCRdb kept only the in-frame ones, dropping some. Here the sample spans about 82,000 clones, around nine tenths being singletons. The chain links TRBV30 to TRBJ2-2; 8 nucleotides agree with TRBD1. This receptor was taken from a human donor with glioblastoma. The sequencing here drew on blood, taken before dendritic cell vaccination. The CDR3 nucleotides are TGTGCCTGCCCCGGGACAGGGAACACCGGGGAGCTGTTTTTT. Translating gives CACPGTGNTGELFF.